The T cell receptor (beta chain) under discussion was sequenced for a study of T-cell reconstitution after alpha-beta-depleted transplantation in children. Regarding the study as a whole: By one year post-transplant, T-cell counts and diversity largely arose from T cells that were newly produced. Some patients' high day-60 TCRbeta diversity was traced to surviving recipient T cells and thymic progenitors. Expanded graft clones numbering several hundred reportedly gave rise to alpha-beta T cells about two months after transplant.

This clonotype occurred a few times. Its antigen remains unidentified. TCRbeta library preparation incorporated unique molecular identifiers. TCRdb reanalysed the PCR reads using MiXCR and keeps one entry per CDR3 protein. The sample consists of 500,000 to 600,000 distinct CDR3 sequences, 25% to 30% of them appearing once. V lost 5 bases, J lost 2 bases, and 10 bases lay in between. Germline V lookup: CDR1 MDHEN, CDR2 SYDVKM. The CDR3 contains 13 residues. The chain couples TRBV28 to TRBJ2-7; D call uncertain. Sequencing was performed on PBMCs, taken before TCRalphabeta/CD19-depleted stem cell transplant. This clonotype was obtained from a boy under two years old with Wiskott-Aldrich syndrome, due to receive a stem cell transplant. DNA for the CDR3: TGTGCCAGCAGTCCGGGCCCGACCTACGAGCAGTACTTC. Residues: CASSPGPTYEQYF.